These T cell receptor beta chains were read from a single sample in a study of T cell responses to AZD1222 COVID-19 vaccine. The assay was immunoSEQ multiplex PCR, and TCRdb's table has in-frame clones only and misses some. The sample contains 100,000 to 150,000 clones, 70% to 90% of which appear only once. Sequenced here: peripheral blood, sampled on day 0 of AZD1222 vaccination. The origin of the receptors is an adult in good health. CDR3s include the opening cysteine and the closing phenylalanine or tryptophan. Each record gives: J gene, clone size, D gene, V gene, CDR3 DNA, CDR3 protein. The D gene is left open where the match is weak. Size is omitted from some rows. Given values are once, few, many or a class for expanded clones.

J gene: TRBJ1-2; clone size: .; D gene: .; V gene: TRBV19; CDR3 DNA: TGTGCCAGTACCCCCCTGTCGGTGGTTGGGGTCTCCTATGGCTACACCTTC; CDR3 protein: CASTPLSVVGVSYGYTF
J gene: TRBJ2-7; clone size: few; D gene: .; V gene: TRBV30; CDR3 DNA: TGTGCCTGGTCTCCCCAGGGATTAAGGGTCTACGAGCAGTACTTC; CDR3 protein: CAWSPQGLRVYEQYF
J gene: TRBJ1-2; clone size: .; D gene: .; V gene: TRBV7-8; CDR3 DNA: TGTGCCAGCAGCTTTTTTGCAGGCTATGGCTACACCTTC; CDR3 protein: CASSFFAGYGYTF
J gene: TRBJ1-5; clone size: .; D gene: .; V gene: TRBV6-1; CDR3 DNA: TGTGCCAGCAGTGGGCCGGGGGGCGTTAGCAATCAGCCCCAGCATTTT; CDR3 protein: CASSGPGGVSNQPQHF
J gene: TRBJ2-3; clone size: .; D gene: .; V gene: TRBV7-2; CDR3 DNA: TGTGCCAGCAGCCTAAGGGCAGATACGCAGTATTTT; CDR3 protein: CASSLRADTQYF
J gene: TRBJ2-1; clone size: .; D gene: TRBD2; V gene: TRBV14; CDR3 DNA: TGTGCCAGCAGCCAAGAGGGGATTGAAGGACTAGCGATCAATGAGCAGTTCTTC; CDR3 protein: CASSQEGIEGLAINEQFF
J gene: TRBJ2-7; clone size: .; D gene: TRBD1; V gene: TRBV6-2/TRBV6-3; CDR3 DNA: TGTGCCAGCAGCCCCCCCCACAGGGGAACCTACGAGCAGTACTTC; CDR3 protein: CASSPPHRGTYEQYF
J gene: TRBJ2-5; clone size: .; D gene: .; V gene: TRBV7-3; CDR3 DNA: TGTGCCAGCAGTTCTAGCGTTCAAGAGACCCAGTACTTC; CDR3 protein: CASSSSVQETQYF
J gene: TRBJ1-1; clone size: .; D gene: TRBD1; V gene: TRBV11-2; CDR3 DNA: TGTGCCAGCAGCTTGGGGACAGTCGCCAACACTGAAGCTTTCTTT; CDR3 protein: CASSLGTVANTEAFF
J gene: TRBJ2-1; clone size: .; D gene: TRBD2; V gene: TRBV27; CDR3 DNA: TGTGCCAGCAGTTTCCTCCCCCTAGGCGGGAGCCACAATGAGCAGTTCTTC; CDR3 protein: CASSFLPLGGSHNEQFF
J gene: TRBJ2-6; clone size: .; D gene: .; V gene: TRBV19; CDR3 DNA: TGTGCCAGCGGGGCGGAACAGGTTCGCTCTGGGGCCAACGTCCTGACTTTC; CDR3 protein: CASGAEQVRSGANVLTF
J gene: TRBJ1-2; clone size: .; D gene: .; V gene: TRBV6-2/TRBV6-3; CDR3 DNA: TGTGCCAGCAGCACCTCTGAGGTCTACACCTTC; CDR3 protein: CASSTSEVYTF
J gene: TRBJ2-7; clone size: .; D gene: .; V gene: TRBV10-3; CDR3 DNA: TGTGCCGTCGGACGGGCGATATCTTTAGGGGAGCAGTACTTC; CDR3 protein: CAVGRAISLGEQYF
J gene: TRBJ1-6; clone size: .; D gene: .; V gene: TRBV6-5; CDR3 DNA: TGTGCCAGCAGCCCCGGCGGGGCTAATTCACCCCTCCACTTT; CDR3 protein: CASSPGGANSPLHF